This TCR beta chain was documented in a study of STAT5B mutations in CD4+ large granular lymphocyte leukemia (dated by TCRdb to 2022 to 2024). For the study in its entirety: Among healthy controls, the CDR3 'QG' motif was associated with a particular HLA allele. TCRbeta repertoires of CD4+ T-cell large granular lymphocyte leukemia patients were compared with those of healthy blood donors. Flow cytometry on FACSCanto II or FACSVerse showed that the purified fractions were more than 95% pure among lymphocytes. General conclusions and limits of the study: Main leukemic clonotypes were private to each patient, although 25% to 30% of the main leukemic clonotypes were found at low frequency in the non-leukemic repertoires of other patients. Greater clonality appeared to be present in CD4-sorted patient repertoires than in healthy CD4+ repertoires, and the difference was retained after the putative leukemic clones were removed. Enrichment of TRBV06-family usage was observed among the top patient clones (8/27) relative to healthy controls (2/35). Data were not HLA-matched; higher clonality in CD4+ versus CD8+ T-LGLL could reflect the relatively small sample size.

TCRbeta rearrangements were sequenced from genomic DNA using the immunoSEQ assay at survey resolution. The source study handled its data this way. In the TCR sequencing data, the lowest productive clonotype frequency that could be detected was 2.59 x 10-5. Analyses included only productive TCRbeta rearrangements, meaning complete and in-frame sequences. Sample clonality was computed as Simpson clonality in the immunoSEQ Analyzer version 3.0. Based on frequency, clones were grouped as very rare, small, medium, large (1-20%) or hyperexpanded (>20%). OLGA 1.2.3 estimated generation probabilities, VDJtools produced V-gene circos plots, VDJdb was queried for specificities, and GLIPH identified CDR3 motifs. Here the immuneACCESS table is served through TCRdb, limited to in-frame sequences with V and J called. Missing clones are a known gap in these copies; in checked studies unresolved V genes cover under half, and the rest lacks a known reason. That table is the source of V, J and clone size, and D and trimming were worked out from the DNA. The table for this sample lists some 45,000 clones; approximately 86% of them were counted only once. The ten biggest clones cover about 3% of the sample.

This clone showed up just a few times. Its antigen is not yet known. No base-level quality is on record; no much larger clone is a single base apart. Healthy controls were some 34 blood donors whose buffy coats came from the Finnish Red Cross blood service. All TCR-sequenced material derived from peripheral blood: patient blood samples and healthy donor buffy coats. Ficoll-Hypaque gradient centrifugation was used to isolate peripheral blood mononuclear cells. For the healthy controls, CD4+ cells were obtained from buffy coats by magnetic purification. The Gentra Puregene Cell and Tissue kit was used to extract genomic DNA, and a Qubit 2.0 fluorometer was used to measure the amount of genomic DNA. CDR1 is given as SNHLY and CDR2 as FYNNEI, both from the germline V gene. Unmatched junction bases come to 11, with V trimmed by 6 bases and J by 6 bases. The CDR3, from cysteine to phenylalanine, totals 15 residues. Only the CDR3 part of the read is kept: 45 bases, read in frame from the first base.

The clonotype was recovered from a human donor in good health. Input material: CD4+ T cells from blood buffy coats. The rearrangement joined TRBV2 to TRBJ2-1, with TRBD2 matching 7 junction bases. The CDR3 region reads CASSVESAGANEQFF. The nucleotides read TGTGCCAGCAGCGTCGAGAGCGCGGGAGCCAATGAGCAGTTCTTC.